The next 10 T cell receptor beta chains were all read from a single sample in a study of persistence of HIV-infected CD4 T cells. The libraries were made with immunoSEQ version 4 in survey mode. Using immunoSEQ multiplex PCR, the repertoire was profiled, and TCRdb retains in-frame clones only, with some absent. The sample lists approximately 35,000 clones; 75% to 90% were seen once. Overlapping HIV-1 Gag 15-mer peptides at 0.85 to 1 ug per peptide per mL were used. CD40L/CD69 double-negative CD45RO-high memory CD4+ T cells were collected. Their specific antigens are unknown. The sequenced sample was cultured CD4+ T cells from PBMCs, obtained from a patient who received antiretroviral therapy. The receptors come from an adult with HIV. The donor label of this sample is uncertain.

V and J are TRBV6-6 and TRBJ1-6; 7 bases match TRBD1. V gave up 0 bases and J gave up 5 bases; unmatched junction bases: 4. Germline CDR1 is MNHNY and CDR2 is SVGAGI (reference sequence). The CDR3 spans 16 residues. The CDR3 nucleotides are TGTGCCAGCAGTTACTCAGGGGGCTTCCATAATTCACCCCTCCACTTT. Translation: CASSYSGGFHNSPLHF.

This clone came up a few times. V gene TRBV6-1 combines with J gene TRBJ1-4; D gene uncertain. The CDR3 runs 13 residues. CDR1 is MNHNS and CDR2 is SASEGT in the germline V gene. Trimming took 2 bases from V and 7 from J, leaving 8 bases between them. The CDR3 spells CASSEPGIEKLFF. The CDR3 nucleotides read TGTGCCAGCAGTGAACCTGGGATTGAAAAACTGTTTTTT.

In this sample, this clone turned up once. The genes are TRBV7-8 and TRBJ2-1; TRBD2 is a possible D gene (5 bases). Germline V gene sequence: CDR1 SGHVS, CDR2 FQNEAQ. Trimming took 6 bases from V and 1 from J, leaving 13 bases between them. The CDR3 spans 15 residues. CDR3 DNA sequence: TGTGCCAGCAGACTTAGCGATGCGTCCTACAATGAGCAGTTCTTC. Protein product: CASRLSDASYNEQFF.

This sequence joins TRBV2 and TRBJ1-4; 9 positions agree with TRBD1. CDR1 is SNHLY and CDR2 is FYNNEI in the germline V gene. With 7 bases clipped from V and 0 bases from J, the junction kept 12 bases outside the gene matches. The CDR3 extends over 18 amino acids. CDR3 in amino acids: CASTKTGQGLSTNEKLFF. Here the CDR3 DNA reads TGTGCCAGCACCAAAACGGGACAGGGACTTTCAACTAATGAAAAACTGTTTTTT.

The rearrangement joins TRBV2 to TRBJ1-4; D is possibly TRBD1 (5 bases). V was clipped by 4 bases and J by 8 bases, with 14 bases between them. CDR1 is SNHLY and CDR2 is FYNNEI in the germline V gene. The CDR3 covers 14 residues. The CDR3 sequence: CASSGDVRGEKLFF. Here the CDR3 DNA reads TGTGCCAGCAGTGGGGACGTACGGGGGGAAAAACTGTTTTTT.

The chain joins TRBV6-4 to TRBJ1-5; maybe TRBD1 (6 bases). In germline, CDR1 is MRHNA, CDR2 SNTAGT. The ends were cut back, 6 bases at V and 2 bases at J, with 11 bases in the middle. The CDR3 runs 14 residues. As DNA, the CDR3 is TGTGCCAGCAGGTTGGACAGTCGCAATCAGCCCCAGCATTTT. It encodes CASRLDSRNQPQHF.

V gene TRBV14 combines with J gene TRBJ2-2; D possibly corresponds to TRBD2 (5 bases). Germline V gene sequence: CDR1 SGHDN, CDR2 FVKESK. V gave up 1 base and J gave up 5 bases, with 14 bases separating them. The CDR3 is 16 amino acids. The CDR3 is CASSQVVSGYTGELFF. The CDR3 DNA sequence: TGTGCCAGCAGCCAAGTAGTATCGGGGTATACCGGGGAGCTGTTTTTT. Using reference TRBV14 and TRBJ2-2 for the parts outside the CDR3, the full variable domain is EAGVTQFPSHSVIEKGQTVTLRCDPISGHDNLYWYRRVMGKEIKFLLHFVKESKQDESGMPNNRFLAERTGGTYSTLKVQPAELEDSGVYFCASSQVVSGYTGELFFGEGSRLTVL.

This sequence joins TRBV2 and TRBJ2-3; 7 bases are shared with TRBD1. The CDR3 runs to 15 residues. The V segment lost 4 bases and the J segment 0 bases; nucleotides outside the gene matches: 4. Germline assignment: CDR1 SNHLY and CDR2 FYNNEI. This CDR3 reads CASSGVGQSTDTQYF. The CDR3 coding sequence is TGTGCCAGCAGTGGAGTGGGACAGAGCACAGATACGCAGTATTTT.

The V and J genes are TRBV6-5 and TRBJ2-2, with D perhaps matching TRBD1 (6 bases). CDR3 size: 13 residues. The germline V gene has CDR1 MNHEY and CDR2 SVGAGI. V dropped 4 bases and J dropped 8 bases, with 11 bases sitting between them. CDR3 sequence reads: CASSFTGRGELFF. CDR3 nucleotides: TGTGCCAGCAGTTTTACAGGGAGAGGGGAGCTGTTTTTT.

J is TRBJ1-2 and V is TRBV15; D gene ambiguous. The V and J ends lost 5 bases and 3 bases respectively, with 10 bases between them. The CDR3 is 13 residues long. Germline-derived CDR1 and CDR2 are LNHNV and YYDKDF (reference sequence). Here the CDR3 reads CATSAGNDYGYTF. In nucleotides, the CDR3 is TGTGCCACCAGCGCAGGCAATGACTATGGCTACACCTTC.